Below, 8 T cell receptor beta chains from the same sample are listed, as sequenced in a study of graft-versus-host responses after intestinal transplantation. Clones were read by immunoSEQ multiplex PCR, and TCRdb kept only the in-frame ones, dropping some. This table has fewer than 150,000 clones, 90% to 95% appearing once. Their antigens remain unidentified. Sequences were derived from unstimulated CD4+ T cells sorted from spleen or lymph node cells, sampled before intestinal transplant. The receptors come from a human donor who received an intestinal transplant.

The rearrangement uses TRBV10-1 and TRBJ1-4; the D gene is possibly TRBD1 (5 bases). This CDR3 has 14 amino acids. Germline V gene data show CDR1 as WNHNN and CDR2 as SYGVQD (reference sequence). Trimming stripped 4 bases from V and 4 bases from J, with 10 bases between. The CDR3 here is CASSGGTVNEKLFF. The DNA of the CDR3 is TGCGCCAGCAGTGGAGGGACGGTTAATGAAAAACTGTTTTTT.

This chain joins TRBV11-1 and TRBJ2-5; TRBD1 agrees at 8 bases. The germline gives CDR1 SGHAT, CDR2 FQDESV (reference sequence). V lost 6 bases and J lost 11; bases outside the gene matches: 8. CDR3 length equals 12 residues. The CDR3: CASSPDRDQQYF. The DNA of the CDR3 is TGTGCCAGCAGTCCGGACAGGGACCAGCAGTACTTC.

The V gene is TRBV6-5, the J gene TRBJ2-2; D perhaps matches TRBD1 (6 bases). Deletions cut 5 bases from V and 7 bases from J, with 11 bases between. The V gene's germline CDR1 is MNHEY and CDR2 SVGAGI. This CDR3 has 13 residues. The CDR3 loop is CASSNQGIGELFF. The CDR3, as DNA: TGTGCCAGCAGTAATCAGGGGATCGGGGAGCTGTTTTTT.

The J gene is TRBJ1-6, the V gene TRBV5-1; a possible D gene is TRBD1 (6 bases). The V end was cut by 4 bases, the J end by 10 bases, with 15 bases between. The germline CDR1 and CDR2 sequences are SGHRS and YFSETQ. The CDR3 is 14 residues long. CDR3 loop: CASSPGTLVSPLHF. For the CDR3, the DNA is TGCGCCAGCAGCCCAGGGACACTAGTATCACCCCTCCACTTT.

In this sample, this clone turned up once. The chain carries TRBV7-6 and TRBJ2-3; 7 positions agree with TRBD2. Germline lookup yields CDR1 SGHVS and CDR2 FNYEAQ. J lost 4 bases, V lost 5 bases, and 18 bases had no gene match. The CDR3 loop spans 18 amino acids. The CDR3 nucleotides read TGTGCCAGCAGCCATCTGGGGTCTAGCGGAACTATCCCAGATACGCAGTATTTT. This sequence encodes CASSHLGSSGTIPDTQYF.

The chain couples TRBV6-1 to TRBJ2-5, with a weak D call TRBD1 (6 bases). Germline V CDR1 and CDR2: MNHNS, SASEGT. The germline V and J ends were trimmed by 4 bases and 5 bases, with 11 bases remaining between them. The CDR3 is 13 amino acids. CDR3 bases: TGTGCCAGCAGTGCCGGACAGAGGGAGACCCAGTACTTC. This translates into CASSAGQRETQYF.

The chain links TRBV6-4 to TRBJ2-5; D gene unclear. V lost 8 bases to trimming and J lost 1 base, with 14 bases between them. Germline values: CDR1 MRHNA, CDR2 SNTAGT. The CDR3 is made up of 14 amino acids. The CDR3 region has the DNA TGTGCCAGCGACCCCGGGCGGCCCCAAGAGACCCAGTACTTC. It is translated as CASDPGRPQETQYF.

This clone came up once. The germline gene is not matched at one end of the junction; a read error may be the cause. J is TRBJ2-1 and V is TRBV5-1, with D unresolved. CDR3 length equals 13 residues. Germline lookup yields CDR1 SGHRS and CDR2 YFSETQ. CDR3 sequence (DNA): TGCGCCAGCAGCTTGGACGCCTATAATGAGCAGTTCTTC. Amino acid sequence: CASSLDAYNEQFF.